One sample yielded the 5 T cell receptor beta chains listed below, sequenced in a study of OX40 agonist ivuxolimab in advanced cancers. Produced via immunoSEQ multiplex PCR; TCRdb's table is partial and in-frame only. The sample contains about 95,000 clones, around 85% of which appear only once. This specimen consisted of CD4+ or CD8+ T cells sorted from blood, obtained in a trial of the OX40 agonist ivuxolimab. These receptors all stem from an adult with an advanced solid tumor such as melanoma, head and neck, liver or kidney cancer.

The chain uses TRBV5-8 and TRBJ2-5; tentative D call: TRBD2 (5 bases). The CDR3 runs to 15 residues. Germline V lookup: CDR1 SGHTS, CDR2 YDEGEE. Trimming pared 4 bases from V and 5 bases from J, leaving 18 bases between. This CDR3 reads CASSPSPSERETQYF. The CDR3 DNA sequence: TGTGCCAGCAGCCCCTCCCCGTCCGAGCGGGAGACCCAGTACTTC.

The chain uses TRBV7-6 and TRBJ1-1; D is possibly TRBD1 (6 bases). The V end lost 2 bases, the J end lost 4 bases, and 8 bases lay between the germline ends. Looked up from germline, CDR1 is SGHVS and CDR2 is FNYEAQ. The CDR3 runs 13 residues. CDR3 sequence (DNA): TGTGCCAGCAGCTTAACAGGGCCCACTGAAGCTTTCTTT. This sequence encodes CASSLTGPTEAFF.

The V gene is TRBV28, the J gene TRBJ2-5; 9 bases are shared with TRBD2. The trim removed 5 bases at V and 4 bases at J, leaving 2 bases unmatched. This CDR3 is 13 amino acids long. Germline CDR1 MDHEN, CDR2 SYDVKM. This chain's CDR3 is CASSPAGGETQYF. The DNA of the CDR3 is TGTGCCAGCAGTCCAGCGGGAGGAGAGACCCAGTACTTC.

The chain is built from TRBV19 and TRBJ2-2; 8 bases line up with TRBD2. The CDR3 length is 13 residues. From germline, CDR1 is LNHDA and CDR2 SQIVND (reference sequence). Trimming cost V 7 bases and J 3 bases; bases outside gene matches: 1. Written as DNA, the CDR3 is TGTGCCAGTAAACTAGCGGACACCGGGGAGCTGTTTTTT. Protein: CASKLADTGELFF.

In its sample, this clone was seen a few times. This chain uses TRBV7-6 with TRBJ2-5; no clear D gene. V was trimmed by 0 bases and J by 1 base, leaving 3 bases between them. This CDR3 has 13 amino acids. The V gene's germline CDR1 is SGHVS and CDR2 FNYEAQ. The CDR3 DNA is TGTGCCAGCAGCTTAGCTACCCAAGAGACCCAGTACTTC. Residues: CASSLATQETQYF.